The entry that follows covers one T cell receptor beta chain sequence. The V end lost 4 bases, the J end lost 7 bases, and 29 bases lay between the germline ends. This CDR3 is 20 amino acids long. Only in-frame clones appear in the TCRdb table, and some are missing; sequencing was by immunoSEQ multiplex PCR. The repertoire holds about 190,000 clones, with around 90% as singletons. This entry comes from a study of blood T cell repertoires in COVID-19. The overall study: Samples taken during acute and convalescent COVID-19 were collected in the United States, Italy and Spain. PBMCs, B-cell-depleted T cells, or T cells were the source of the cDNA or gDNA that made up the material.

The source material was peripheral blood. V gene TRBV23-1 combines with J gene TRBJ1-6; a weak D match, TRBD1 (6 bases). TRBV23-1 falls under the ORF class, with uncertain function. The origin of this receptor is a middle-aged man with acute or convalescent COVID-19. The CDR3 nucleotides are TGCGCCAGCAGTCGAGCAGGGACACGGGGTCGAAATAACCGGAATTCACCCCTCCACTTT. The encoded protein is CASSRAGTRGRNNRNSPLHF.